This T cell receptor (beta chain) was recorded in a study of OX40 agonist ivuxolimab in advanced cancers. Libraries were prepared by immunoSEQ multiplex PCR; TCRdb keeps only in-frame clonotypes and omits some of them. In the table there are about 48,000 clones, around 90% of which are singletons. The CDR3 extends over 16 amino acids. V shed 4 bases and J 4 bases; nucleotides not matched to a gene: 8. CDR1 MNHEY and CDR2 SMNVEV come from the germline V gene (reference sequence). The chain couples TRBV27 to TRBJ2-2; TRBD1 agrees at 8 bases. This TCR was sampled from an adult with an advanced solid tumor such as melanoma, head and neck, liver or kidney cancer. The specimen comprised CD4+ or CD8+ T cells sorted from blood, sampled in a trial of the OX40 agonist ivuxolimab. This CDR3 is CASSSFDRGATGELFF. The CDR3 nucleotides are TGTGCCAGCAGTTCCTTCGACAGGGGAGCCACCGGGGAGCTGTTTTTT.